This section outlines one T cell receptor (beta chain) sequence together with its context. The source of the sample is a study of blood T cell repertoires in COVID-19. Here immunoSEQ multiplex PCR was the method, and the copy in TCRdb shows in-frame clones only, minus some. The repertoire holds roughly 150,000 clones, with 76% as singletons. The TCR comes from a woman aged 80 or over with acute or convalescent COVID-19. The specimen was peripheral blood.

In DNA, the CDR3 is TGTGCCAGCAGGCCGGAAATTTCAGGGGGCTACTCAAATGGCTACACCTTC. Its protein is CASRPEISGGYSNGYTF. The genes are TRBV7-2 and TRBJ1-2; 8 nucleotides line up with TRBD1. The CDR3 sequence is 17 residues long. The germline V gene has CDR1 SGHTA and CDR2 FQGNSA. Trimming cost V 6 bases and J 6 bases; bases outside gene matches: 18. The entire variable domain, with the rest obtained from reference TRBV7-2 and TRBJ1-2, is as follows: GAGVSQSPSNKVTEKGKDVELRCDPISGHTALYWYRQSLGQGLEFLIYFQGNSAPDKSGLPSDRFSAERTGGSVSTLTIQRTQQEDSAVYLCASRPEISGGYSNGYTFGSGTRLTVV.